This TCR beta chain was observed in a study of tumor-infiltrating lymphocytes in primary liver carcinoma. Whole-study context: Ranging in age from 30 to 69 years, the patients were men and women.

As for this clonotype: Since no conserved phenylalanine or tryptophan closes the CDR3, a read error is the likely cause. It is unclear where the CDR3 begins or ends on the DNA, so no DNA is shown, and the CDR3 is as TCRdb lists it.

Starting material of around 460 ng total RNA yielded TCR beta cDNA via a constant-region primer. Amplification in three nested multiplex PCR rounds with slightly modified ARM-PCR gave rise to TCR beta libraries. Running around 9 cycles apiece, the first two PCR rounds relied on TRBV1-TRBV30 forward primers together with a C-beta reverse primer. MiXCR, applied by TCRdb to the multiplex PCR reads, yields one record per CDR3 protein. In the table there are about 43,000 distinct CDR3 sequences, around 72% of which are singletons. Total RNA and DNA came together from 20-30 mg of bulk tissue without cell sorting. Patients had primary liver carcinoma treated by surgical resection. Tumors were each sampled at five separate regions. Germline CDR1 reads MNHEY; CDR2 reads SVGEGT. Inclusive of both ends, the CDR3 amounts to 13 amino acids.

This TCR derives from a man aged 35 to 55 with primary liver carcinoma and hepatitis B virus infection. The rearrangement links TRBV6-2 or TRBV6-3 to TRBJ2-5; the D call TRBD2 from the table was never checked on the DNA. Sequencing was done on a sample of liver tumor tissue from sampling region 2. The subset was: tumor region T2, inferior pole. CDR3 sequence reads: CASSSGLVNTKYL.